This TCR beta chain was found in a study of OX40 agonist ivuxolimab in advanced cancers. Study overall: The dose of intravenous ivuxolimab that patients received every 2 weeks ranged from 0.01 to 10 mg/kg. Partial responses were achieved by three patients, of whom one had hepatocellular carcinoma and two had cutaneous melanoma. Notes on the study in general: Specificity for antigen went undetermined in the expanded peripheral T cells.

Samples of blood were obtained at baseline, on cycle 4 day 1, and on cycle 7 day 1. As to this clone: Its matching antigen is unknown.

Germline lookup yields CDR1 SGDLS and CDR2 YYNGEE. This CDR3 is built from 15 residues. Between the trimmed V and J ends, which lost 4 bases and 1 base, there was a span of 12 bases. The repertoire was sequenced with immunoSEQ multiplex PCR; TCRdb's copy has only in-frame clones and lacks some. The repertoire has 9,000 to 10,000 clones, 65% to 75% of them found once; the top ten carry roughly 26%. The source material was CD4+ or CD8+ T cells sorted from blood, sampled in a trial of the OX40 agonist ivuxolimab. The source is an adult with an advanced solid tumor such as melanoma, head and neck, liver or kidney cancer. The J gene is TRBJ2-1, the V gene TRBV9; D is tentatively TRBD1 or TRBD2 (6 bases each). This chain's CDR3 is CASSSRGLSYNEQFF. The CDR3 DNA reads TGTGCCAGCAGCTCCCGGGGGCTTTCCTACAATGAGCAGTTCTTC.